This TCR beta chain was recovered during a study of T cells after yellow fever vaccination. Looking at the study overall: SMART-Seq v4 Ultra Low Input handled preparation of low-cell-number fractions. The study's findings and limits: Most clones from primary vaccination were detected again post-booster (roughly 95% CD4, roughly 90% CD8). CD4 and CD8 compartments shared a small share of clonotypes, likely from convergent recombination.

The CDR3 totals 17 residues. The germline CDR1 and CDR2 sequences are MNHNS and SASEGT. V lost 2 bases and J 8 bases, leaving 22 bases between the germline ends. On this clonotype itself: Antigen: not known.

UMIs and a universal primer site were added when TCR cDNA was made by 5'RACE template switching. TCRdb passed the 5' RACE reads through MiXCR, listing each CDR3 protein once. Here the sample spans under 350,000 distinct CDR3 sequences, approximately 4% being singletons. The sequence was collected from a man younger than 35 who received the YFV17D yellow fever vaccine. The material sequenced was PBMCs, taken 5 days after the yellow fever booster vaccination. V gene TRBV6-1 combines with J gene TRBJ2-4; possible D gene TRBD1, 5 bases. The chain's CDR3 is CASSEFPPRSLGDIQYF. The CDR3 DNA sequence: TGTGCCAGCAGTGAATTTCCCCCCCGGTCCTTAGGGGACATTCAGTACTTC.